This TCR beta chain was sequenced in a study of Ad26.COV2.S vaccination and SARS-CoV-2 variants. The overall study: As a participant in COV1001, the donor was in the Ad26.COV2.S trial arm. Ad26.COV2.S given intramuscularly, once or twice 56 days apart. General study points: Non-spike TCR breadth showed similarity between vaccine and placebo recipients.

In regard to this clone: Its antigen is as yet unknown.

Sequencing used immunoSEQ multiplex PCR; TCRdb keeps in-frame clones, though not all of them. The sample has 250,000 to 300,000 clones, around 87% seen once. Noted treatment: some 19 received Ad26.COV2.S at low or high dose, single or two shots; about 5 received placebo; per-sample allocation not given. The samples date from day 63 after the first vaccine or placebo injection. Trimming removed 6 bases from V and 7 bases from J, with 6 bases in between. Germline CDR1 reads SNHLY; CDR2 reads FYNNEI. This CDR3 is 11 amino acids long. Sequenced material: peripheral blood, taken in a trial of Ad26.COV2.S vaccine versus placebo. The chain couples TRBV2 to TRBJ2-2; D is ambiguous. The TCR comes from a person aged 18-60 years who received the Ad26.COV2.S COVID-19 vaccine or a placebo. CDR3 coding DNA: TGTGCCAGCAGGCGTGGCGGGGAGCTGTTTTTT. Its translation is CASRRGGELFF.